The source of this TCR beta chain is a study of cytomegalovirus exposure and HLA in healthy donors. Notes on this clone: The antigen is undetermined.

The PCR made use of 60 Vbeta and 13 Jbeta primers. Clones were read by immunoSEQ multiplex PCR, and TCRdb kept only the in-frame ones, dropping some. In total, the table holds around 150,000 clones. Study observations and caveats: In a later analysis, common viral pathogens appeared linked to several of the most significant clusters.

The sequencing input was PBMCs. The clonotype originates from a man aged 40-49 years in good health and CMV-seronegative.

The CDR3 DNA follows: TGTGCCAGCAGTGAAGCGCGAGGACAGGGGTTTGAAAAACTGTTTTTT. Protein: CASSEARGQGFEKLFF. The rearrangement joins TRBV6-1 to TRBJ1-4, with 9 positions matching TRBD1. The CDR3 consists of 16 residues. V lost 0 bases, J lost 7 bases, and 6 bases stayed unmatched. CDR1 is MNHNS, CDR2 SASEGT, per germline.